This section outlines one T cell receptor (beta chain) sequence together with its context. Its antigen remains unknown. Other DNA variants within this sample encode the same CDR3. TCRdb's table, derived via immunoSEQ multiplex PCR, lists solely in-frame clones and lacks some. Of 140,000 or so clones in the sample, over 80% were seen once. These data originate in a study of cytomegalovirus exposure and HLA in healthy donors. Whole-study context: The approximately 120 validation repertoires, a later analysis reported, used the same platform as the roughly 660 repertoires from the first cohort.

Study-level findings and limits: Researchers catalogued 150 or so TCR beta chains as cytomegalovirus-associated. The majority of TCR sequences were rare, yet some public TCRs appeared in many donors.

This clonotype was obtained from a man aged 18 to 30 in good health and CMV-seropositive. The material sequenced was PBMCs.

As DNA, the CDR3 is TGTGCCAGCTCACTCGACAGGGGAAATTCACCCCTCCACTTT. Translating it yields CASSLDRGNSPLHF. The chain carries TRBV18 and TRBJ1-6; 8 bases fit TRBD1. J lost 7 bases, V lost 4 bases, and 3 bases had no gene match. CDR1 is KGHSH, CDR2 LQKENI, per germline. There are 14 residues in the CDR3.